This TCR beta chain is from a study of T cells in Graves' hyperthyroidism and ophthalmopathy. Study background: Peripheral blood was collected at initial diagnosis, before any treatment.

Findings of the study overall: In blood, most of the thyroid clonotypes expanded above 0.001 were also present.

Template material for amplifying TCR beta CDR3 regions consisted of RNA transcripts. HTBI primers were employed in a first-round RT-PCR of the TCR CDR3. Via MiXCR, TCRdb re-called the multiplex PCR reads, giving one row per CDR3 protein. Of 490,000 or so distinct CDR3 sequences detected, nearly 20% appear once; the ten largest clones hold approximately 50%. Between the trimmed V and J ends, which lost 3 bases and 3 bases, there was a span of 14 bases. From germline, CDR1 is SGHTA and CDR2 FQGNSA. CDR3 size: 15 residues. As regards this clonotype: Its matching antigen is unknown.

This TCR was sampled from a man in his forties with Graves' ophthalmopathy. The source material was blood. This rearrangement joins TRBV7-2 to TRBJ1-2; weak D call: TRBD1 (5 bases). In DNA form, the CDR3 reads TGTGCCAGCAGCTTCCATGGGACGGTGGACTATGGCTACACCTTC. This encodes CASSFHGTVDYGYTF.